This T cell receptor beta chain was retrieved from a study of shared clonotypes between healthy human individuals. Notes on this clone: The antigen is not known.

The data were produced by immunoSEQ multiplex PCR, yet TCRdb's version contains in-frame clones alone and is incomplete. The table lists roughly 2.6 million clones, approximately 94% of them singletons. Germline CDR1 and CDR2: SGHNT and YYREEE (reference sequence). The CDR3 spans 17 residues. V trimming: 3 bases; J trimming: 3 bases; junction bases outside the gene matches: 8. General study points: Lower generation probabilities were found for non-shared clonotypes than for those shared by all four donors.

This clonotype originated in a man between 18 and 35 years old in good health. This sequence joins TRBV5-4 and TRBJ2-1; the match to TRBD2 covers 11 bases. Sequencing was done on a sample of naive CD4+ T cells sorted from blood. Subset noted: CD45RA+ positively selected. The CDR3 nucleotides read TGTGCCAGCAGCTCTCCACCCGGGACTAGCGGCTACAATGAGCAGTTCTTC. Translation: CASSSPPGTSGYNEQFF.